These 18 T cell receptor beta chains were all obtained from the same sample, sequenced in a study of blood T cell repertoires in COVID-19. The data were produced by immunoSEQ multiplex PCR, yet TCRdb's version contains in-frame clones alone and is incomplete. The data show roughly 370,000 clones, about 83% seen once. The sequencing input was PBMCs or T cells enriched from blood (not recorded which). Receptor source: a woman aged 45-65 years who had recovered from COVID-19.

The J gene is TRBJ1-5, the V gene TRBV12-3 or TRBV12-4; D gene uncertain. CDR3 length: 13 amino acids. Trimming cost V 4 bases and J 7 bases, with 11 bases left between them. CDR3 nucleotides: TGTGCCAGCAGTTGGGCGGAGGACCAGCCCCAGCATTTT. Translating it yields CASSWAEDQPQHF.

The rearrangement joins TRBV5-6 to TRBJ1-2; 7 positions match TRBD1. Trimming removed 1 base from V and 14 bases from J; junction bases left unmatched: 11. Germline-derived CDR1 and CDR2 are SGHDT and YYEEEE. The CDR3 consists of 13 residues. The CDR3 spells CASSLQTGNLYTF. The CDR3 DNA reads as TGTGCCAGCAGCTTGCAGACAGGGAACCTCTATACCTTC.

This clone was counted a few times. This sequence joins TRBV7-9 and TRBJ1-1; no clear D gene. Trimming pared 4 bases from V and 4 bases from J, leaving 13 bases between. CDR3 length: 14 amino acids. Looked up from germline, CDR1 is SEHNR and CDR2 is FQNEAQ (reference sequence). The CDR3 region is CASSSLQSTTEAFF. The CDR3, as DNA: TGTGCCAGCAGCTCTCTACAGTCGACCACTGAAGCTTTCTTT.

V usage is TRBV18 and J usage is TRBJ1-4, with 10 bases matching TRBD1. This CDR3 is 15 amino acids long. Germline V gives CDR1 KGHSH, CDR2 LQKENI. Trimming took 3 bases from V and 8 from J; bases not matched to a gene: 6. The chain's CDR3 is CASSPSGTGVEKLFF. The CDR3 DNA follows: TGTGCCAGCTCACCTTCCGGGACAGGGGTCGAAAAACTGTTTTTT.

V gene TRBV10-2 combines with J gene TRBJ1-5; TRBD1 agrees at 7 bases. This CDR3 has 16 residues. The germline gives CDR1 WSHSY, CDR2 SAAADI. Trimming took 3 bases from V and 3 from J; bases not matched to a gene: 8. The chain's CDR3 is CASSDSWGTDNQPQHF. CDR3 sequence (DNA): TGCGCCAGCAGTGATTCGTGGGGGACAGACAATCAGCCCCAGCATTTT.

This chain joins TRBV6-5 and TRBJ1-5; the D gene is possibly TRBD1 (5 bases). The germline V gene has CDR1 MNHEY and CDR2 SVGAGI. V was shortened by 8 bases and J by 3 bases, with 8 bases between the two germline ends. This CDR3 spans 12 amino acids. CDR3 DNA: TGTGCCAGCCACAGGTACAATCAGCCCCAGCATTTT. Translating it yields CASHRYNQPQHF.

This rearrangement joins TRBV28 to TRBJ1-6, with unresolved D. CDR1 MDHEN and CDR2 SYDVKM come from the germline V gene. This CDR3 spans 14 amino acids. Trimming removed 6 bases from V and 0 bases from J, with 6 bases in between. CDR3 DNA sequence: TGTGCCAGCAGGTCGAGCTCCTATAATTCACCCCTCCACTTT. Protein product: CASRSSSYNSPLHF. Together with reference TRBV28 and TRBJ1-6, the CDR3 gives the full variable domain: DVKVTQSSRYLVKRTGEKVFLECVQDMDHENMFWYRQDPGLGLRLIYFSYDVKMKEKGDIPEGYSVSREKKERFSLILESASTNQTSMYLCASRSSSYNSPLHFGNGTRLTVT.

The chain uses TRBV7-9 and TRBJ1-1; perhaps TRBD1 as D (6 bases). The V and J ends lost 5 bases and 5 bases respectively, with 18 bases between them. The germline V gene has CDR1 SEHNR and CDR2 FQNEAQ (reference sequence). The CDR3 loop spans 15 amino acids. The chain's CDR3 is CASSQQGMLGTEAFF. As DNA, the CDR3 is TGTGCCAGCAGCCAACAGGGTATGTTGGGGACTGAAGCTTTCTTT. Using reference TRBV7-9 and TRBJ1-1 for the parts outside the CDR3, the full variable domain is DTGVSQNPRHKITKRGQNVTFRCDPISEHNRLYWYRQTLGQGPEFLTYFQNEAQLEKSRLLSDRFSAERPKGSFSTLEIQRTEQGDSAMYLCASSQQGMLGTEAFFGQGTRLTVV.

CDR3 in DNA: TGCGCCAGCAGATACGGTAGCGGGGCCGAAGAGACCCAGTACTTC. Its translation: CASRYGSGAEETQYF. The chain recombines TRBV4-1 with TRBJ2-5; TRBD2 agrees at 8 bases. Germline V gene sequence: CDR1 MGHRA, CDR2 YSYEKL. After removal of 6 bases from V and 3 bases from J, the junction contained 9 bases not matched to a gene. CDR3 size: 15 residues.

This chain uses TRBV6-5 with TRBJ1-1, with D possibly matching TRBD1 (5 bases). V was clipped by 6 bases and J by 0 bases, with 14 bases between them. Germline-derived CDR1 and CDR2 are MNHEY and SVGAGI. This CDR3 is 15 amino acids long. The CDR3 nucleotides are TGTGCCAGCAGCCGCCCGACAGTTATGAACACTGAAGCTTTCTTT. Translating it yields CASSRPTVMNTEAFF.

The chain carries TRBV21-1 and TRBJ1-3. TRBV21-1 is listed as a pseudogene. This CDR3 region has 20 residues. CDR3 DNA sequence: TGTGCCAGCAGCAGAACCACATACAGACTACAATACTTCTCTGGAAACACCATATATTTT. As protein: CASSRTTYRLQYFSGNTIYF.

The chain recombines TRBV5-1 with TRBJ1-2; a weak D match, TRBD1 (6 bases). Germline V gene sequence: CDR1 SGHRS, CDR2 YFSETQ. Trimming removed 5 bases from V and 8 bases from J, with 19 bases in between. CDR3 length: 14 residues. CDR3 residues: CASSMDSPMTGYTF. The CDR3 DNA sequence: TGCGCCAGCAGTATGGACAGCCCTATGACCGGCTACACCTTC.

The CDR3 DNA sequence: TGTGCCAGCAGATCCTCCGGGACAGGTAAAGGGGAGCAGTACTTC. This translates into CASRSSGTGKGEQYF. The rearrangement uses TRBV28 and TRBJ2-7; 8 bases match TRBD1. The length of the CDR3 is 15 residues. In germline, CDR1 is MDHEN, CDR2 SYDVKM. The V and J ends lost 6 bases and 7 bases, in that order; junction bases with no gene match: 14.

This sequence joins TRBV5-6 and TRBJ2-5, with D possibly being TRBD1 (6 bases). V dropped 2 bases and J dropped 4 bases, with 9 bases sitting between them. Germline CDR1 and CDR2: SGHDT and YYEEEE. The CDR3 is 13 residues long. CDR3 DNA sequence: TGTGCCAGCAGCTTACAGGGTGGAGAGACCCAGTACTTC. Translation: CASSLQGGETQYF.

This chain connects TRBV7-2 to TRBJ1-6; D possibly corresponds to TRBD1 (6 bases). Deletions cut 7 bases from V and 9 bases from J, with 19 bases between. From germline, CDR1 is SGHTA and CDR2 FQGNSA. CDR3 length: 15 amino acids. The CDR3 sequence: CASTKQGGVGSPLHF. The CDR3 DNA reads TGTGCCAGCACCAAACAGGGTGGTGTAGGTTCACCCCTCCACTTT.

The CDR3 spells CASSEWGSATNEKLFF. DNA for the CDR3: TGTGCCAGCAGTGAATGGGGCAGCGCAACTAATGAAAAACTGTTTTTT. The V gene is TRBV25-1, the J gene TRBJ1-4, with D perhaps TRBD1 (5 bases). The CDR3 covers 16 residues. Germline-derived CDR1 and CDR2 are MGHDK and SYGVNS. Trimming took 1 base from V and 0 from J, leaving 9 bases between them. Based on the CDR3 plus reference TRBV25-1 and TRBJ1-4, the full variable domain is EADIYQTPRYLVIGTGKKITLECSQTMGHDKMYWYQQDPGMELHLIHYSYGVNSTEKGDLSSESTVSRIRTEHFPLTLESARPSHTSQYLCASSEWGSATNEKLFFGSGTQLSVL.

This chain uses TRBV10-1 with TRBJ1-1; D perhaps matches TRBD1 (5 bases). The CDR3 loop spans 15 amino acids. Per the germline V gene, CDR1 is WNHNN and CDR2 is SYGVQD (reference sequence). V lost 3 bases and J lost 5, with 16 bases in between. The CDR3 here is CASSDVGEAGTEAFF. As DNA, the CDR3 is TGCGCCAGCAGTGATGTAGGGGAGGCCGGAACTGAAGCTTTCTTT.

The chain recombines TRBV20-1 with TRBJ1-2; D may be TRBD1 (5 bases). V was trimmed by 3 bases and J by 6 bases, leaving 17 bases between them. This CDR3 region has 14 residues. Per germline, CDR1 DFQATT and CDR2 SNEGSKA (reference sequence). The CDR3 sequence: CSASDPRGKNGYTF. The DNA for the CDR3 is TGCAGTGCTAGTGATCCGCGGGGGAAGAATGGCTACACCTTC.